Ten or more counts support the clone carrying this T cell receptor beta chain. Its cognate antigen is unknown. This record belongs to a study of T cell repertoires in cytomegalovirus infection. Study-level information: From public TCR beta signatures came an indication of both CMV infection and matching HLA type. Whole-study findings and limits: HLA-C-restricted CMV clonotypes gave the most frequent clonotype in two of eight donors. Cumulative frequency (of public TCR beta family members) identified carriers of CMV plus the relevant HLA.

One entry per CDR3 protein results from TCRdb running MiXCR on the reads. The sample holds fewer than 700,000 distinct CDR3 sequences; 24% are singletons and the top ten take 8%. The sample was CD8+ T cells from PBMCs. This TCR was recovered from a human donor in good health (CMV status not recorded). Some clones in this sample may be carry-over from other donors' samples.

The CDR3 protein is CASSLDGGAYNEQFF. The CDR3 region has the DNA TGTGCCAGCAGCTTAGACGGGGGCGCCTACAATGAGCAGTTCTTC. This chain links TRBV7-2 with TRBJ2-1; either TRBD1 or TRBD2 may supply D (6 bases each). V gave up 1 base and J gave up 2 bases, with 9 bases separating them. CDR3 length equals 15 residues. Germline V gene data show CDR1 as SGHTA and CDR2 as FQGNSA.